This TCR beta chain was sequenced for a study of cytomegalovirus exposure and HLA in healthy donors. Study-level results: Associated with HLA alleles at 0.05 false discovery rate in a later analysis were 16,951 TCR beta sequences. Most TCR sequences proved rare, with some public TCRs found in many donors. A later analysis linked a missense DCLRE1C variant to TCR beta V- and J-gene trimming.

The CDR3 contains 16 residues. The germline V and J ends were trimmed by 0 bases and 0 bases, with 12 bases remaining between them. Germline assignment: CDR1 LGHNA and CDR2 YNFKEQ. About this clone itself: What it recognizes is unknown.

This PCR relied on a set of 60 Vbeta primers and 13 Jbeta primers. Generated by immunoSEQ multiplex PCR, the TCRdb table keeps only in-frame clones and is missing some. The repertoire holds 50,000 to 60,000 clones, about three quarters seen once, with about 3% in the top ten. The chain employs TRBV4-2 and TRBJ2-7; D may be TRBD2 (5 bases). This receptor was identified in a man between 18 and 35 years old in good health and CMV-seronegative. What was sequenced was PBMCs. The CDR3 protein is CASSQDRSGSSYEQYF. CDR3 bases: TGTGCCAGCAGCCAAGATCGGTCTGGGAGCTCCTACGAGCAGTACTTC.